Below, 22 T cell receptor beta chains from the same sample are listed, as sequenced in a study of blood T cell repertoires in COVID-19. Using immunoSEQ multiplex PCR, the repertoire was profiled, and TCRdb retains in-frame clones only, with some absent. The repertoire holds 80,000 or so clones, with about 82% as singletons. Sequenced input: peripheral blood. The receptor set was obtained from a woman over 75 with acute or convalescent COVID-19.

V and J are TRBV18 and TRBJ2-7; D remains unclear. CDR1 is KGHSH and CDR2 is LQKENI in the germline V gene. CDR3 length: 14 residues. V was clipped by 2 bases and J by 2 bases, with 10 bases between them. CDR3 residues: CASSPDSRAYEQYF. CDR3 sequence (DNA): TGTGCCAGCTCACCAGATAGTCGGGCCTACGAGCAGTACTTC.

V gene TRBV9 combines with J gene TRBJ1-2, with 7 bases that match TRBD1. V shed 4 bases and J 4 bases; nucleotides not matched to a gene: 4. Germline V gene sequence: CDR1 SGDLS, CDR2 YYNGEE. The CDR3 sequence is 13 residues long. This chain's CDR3 is CASSRDSSYGYTF. CDR3 coding DNA: TGTGCCAGCAGCAGGGACAGCTCCTATGGCTACACCTTC.

This chain connects TRBV6-5 to TRBJ1-2, with D unresolved. V lost 6 bases to trimming and J lost 0 bases, with 14 bases between them. The V gene's germline CDR1 is MNHEY and CDR2 SVGAGI. CDR3 length: 15 amino acids. DNA for the CDR3: TGTGCCAGCAGGCTCGGACGGGGAACTAACTATGGCTACACCTTC. Translated: CASRLGRGTNYGYTF.

The J gene is TRBJ2-1, the V gene TRBV24-1, with TRBD1 as a possible D gene (6 bases). The CDR3 runs to 15 residues. Germline CDR1 is KGHDR and CDR2 is SFDVKD. V lost 0 bases to trimming and J lost 13 bases, with 18 bases between them. CDR3 amino acids: CATSDLQGPFENQFF. DNA of the CDR3: TGTGCCACCAGTGATTTGCAGGGGCCTTTCGAAAACCAGTTCTTC.

J is TRBJ2-7 and V is TRBV6-5; 8 nucleotides agree with TRBD1. Germline V CDR1 and CDR2: MNHEY, SVGAGI. V dropped 8 bases and J dropped 2; count of bases not matched to a gene: 8. The CDR3 is 14 residues long. CDR3 protein: CASCRTGGPYEQYF. CDR3 nucleotide sequence: TGTGCCAGCTGTCGAACAGGGGGACCCTACGAGCAGTACTTC.

The rearrangement joins TRBV5-4 to TRBJ2-2; 7 positions agree with TRBD2. Per germline, CDR1 SGHNT and CDR2 YYREEE (reference sequence). Losses at the gene ends were 4 bases for V and 4 bases for J; bases not matched to a gene: 10. This CDR3 comprises 16 residues. The chain's CDR3 is CASSREGGGITGELFF. CDR3 sequence (DNA): TGTGCCAGCAGCCGTGAGGGCGGGGGTATCACCGGGGAGCTGTTTTTT.

The chain employs TRBV2 and TRBJ1-2; D possibly corresponds to TRBD1 (5 bases). The CDR3 extends over 14 amino acids. Deletions cut 5 bases from V and 3 bases from J, with 13 bases between. Germline CDR1 is SNHLY and CDR2 is FYNNEI. The CDR3 reads CASSSDRGDYGYTF. Written as DNA, the CDR3 is TGTGCCAGCAGTTCCGATAGGGGCGACTATGGCTACACCTTC.

The chain links TRBV12-5 to TRBJ1-5, with D possibly being TRBD1 (6 bases). In germline, CDR1 is LGHNT, CDR2 FRNRAP. The CDR3 totals 15 residues. V dropped 1 base and J dropped 4 bases, with 11 bases sitting between them. CDR3 DNA: TGTGCTAGTGGTTTGGAGGGGGGGAGAAATCAGCCCCAGCATTTT. It encodes CASGLEGGRNQPQHF. Full variable domain (remainder filled in from reference TRBV12-5 and TRBJ1-5): DARVTQTPRHKVTEMGQEVTMRCQPILGHNTVFWYRQTMMQGLELLAYFRNRAPLDDSGMPKDRFSAEMPDATLATLKIQPSEPRDSAVYFCASGLEGGRNQPQHFGDGTRLSIL.

The chain couples TRBV20-1 to TRBJ1-5; TRBD1 might be the D (5 bases). Germline V lookup: CDR1 DFQATT, CDR2 SNEGSKA (reference sequence). This CDR3 has 15 amino acids. V was cut by 3 bases and J by 2 bases, with 14 bases left in between. CDR3 protein: CSASARARGNQPQHF. The CDR3 nucleotides are TGCAGTGCTAGTGCTCGGGCCAGGGGCAATCAGCCCCAGCATTTT.

Sample share makes this clone medium-sized (0.01 to 0.1%). This chain connects TRBV6-6 to TRBJ1-2; 10 bases are shared with TRBD1. The CDR3 is 15 amino acids. Unmatched junction bases numbered 11, after V lost 6 bases and J lost 7 bases. Germline loops: CDR1 MNHNY, CDR2 SVGAGI (reference sequence). The CDR3 spells CASSQLVDRGFGYTF. The CDR3 nucleotides read TGTGCCAGCAGCCAGCTGGTGGACAGGGGGTTTGGCTACACCTTC.

The rearrangement uses TRBV7-9 and TRBJ1-3; a possible D gene is TRBD1 (6 bases). V gave up 4 bases and J gave up 0 bases, with 10 bases separating them. Germline V gene data show CDR1 as SEHNR and CDR2 as FQNEAQ (reference sequence). The length of the CDR3 is 15 residues. CDR3 nucleotide sequence: TGTGCCAGCAGCTCCGACAGGCCCTCTGGAAACACCATATATTTT. Its translation is CASSSDRPSGNTIYF. The entire variable domain, with the rest obtained from reference TRBV7-9 and TRBJ1-3, is as follows: DTGVSQNPRHKITKRGQNVTFRCDPISEHNRLYWYRQTLGQGPEFLTYFQNEAQLEKSRLLSDRFSAERPKGSFSTLEIQRTEQGDSAMYLCASSSDRPSGNTIYFGEGSWLTVV.

This chain connects TRBV24-1 to TRBJ2-3, with unresolved D. The CDR3 is made up of 12 amino acids. Germline V CDR1 and CDR2: KGHDR, SFDVKD. The V end was cut by 9 bases, the J end by 2 bases, with 8 bases between. The DNA for the CDR3 is TGTGCCACCGCGGAAGACACAGATACGCAGTATTTT. This codes for CATAEDTDTQYF.

This clone has just one count. The chain recombines TRBV29-1 with TRBJ2-2, with 8 bases lining up with TRBD1. CDR3 length: 15 amino acids. CDR1 and CDR2 from the germline V gene are SQVTM and ANQGSEA. The V and J ends lost 3 bases and 4 bases, in that order; junction bases with no gene match: 7. CDR3 sequence (DNA): TGCAGCGTTGATTCCCCGGGACAGGTCACCGGGGAGCTGTTTTTT. Protein product: CSVDSPGQVTGELFF.

This clone has a handful of counts. The chain recombines TRBV28 with TRBJ2-7; TRBD2 aligns across 7 bases. Germline CDR1 reads MDHEN; CDR2 reads SYDVKM. The CDR3 has 16 amino acids. V trimming: 6 bases; J trimming: 6 bases; junction bases outside the gene matches: 17. The CDR3 coding sequence is TGTGCCAGCAGCTCACCGGGGCAACATCGCGGGGGCGAGCAGTACTTC. Amino acid sequence: CASSSPGQHRGGEQYF.

The chain couples TRBV11-1 to TRBJ2-2; TRBD1 agrees at 8 bases. CDR3 size: 16 residues. Germline trimming cut 5 bases from V and 0 bases from J; bases unmatched to any gene: 5. In germline, CDR1 is SGHAT, CDR2 FQDESV (reference sequence). CDR3 region: CASSHRQGTNTGELFF. The CDR3 DNA reads as TGTGCCAGCAGCCATCGACAGGGGACGAACACCGGGGAGCTGTTTTTT.

The V call is TRBV11-2, the J call TRBJ2-3; 9 nucleotides align to TRBD2. The germline V gene encodes CDR1 SGHAT and CDR2 FQNNGV. The CDR3 length is 17 residues. The V and J ends lost 1 base and 6 bases, in that order; junction bases with no gene match: 11. The CDR3 here is CASSLVGRGGPSDTQYF. CDR3 coding DNA: TGTGCCAGCAGCTTAGTGGGGCGGGGGGGCCCCTCCGATACGCAGTATTTT.

The chain employs TRBV2 and TRBJ1-2; possibly TRBD1 for D (5 bases). The CDR3 has 13 residues. V was clipped by 6 bases and J by 5 bases, with 13 bases between them. Germline V gene sequence: CDR1 SNHLY, CDR2 FYNNEI. The DNA of the CDR3 is TGTGCCAGCAGGAGATGGCAGGGTTATGGCTACACCTTC. Its translation is CASRRWQGYGYTF. Full variable domain (outside the CDR3, taken from reference TRBV2 and TRBJ1-2): EPEVTQTPSHQVTQMGQEVILRCVPISNHLYFYWYRQILGQKVEFLVSFYNNEISEKSEIFDDQFSVERPDGSNFTLKIRSTKLEDSAMYFCASRRWQGYGYTFGSGTRLTVV.

The J gene is TRBJ1-3, the V gene TRBV18; 9 nucleotides line up with TRBD1. Trimming removed 6 bases from V and 3 bases from J; junction bases left unmatched: 3. The CDR3 spans 14 residues. Germline values: CDR1 KGHSH, CDR2 LQKENI. The CDR3 loop reads CASSRDRDGNTIYF. The CDR3 nucleotides read TGTGCCAGCTCGCGGGACAGGGATGGAAACACCATATATTTT.

The CDR3 sequence is CSVQPDMWNTEAFF. The CDR3 coding sequence is TGCAGCGTCCAACCGGACATGTGGAACACTGAAGCTTTCTTT. This chain uses TRBV29-1 with TRBJ1-1, with TRBD1 as a possible D gene (5 bases). This CDR3 has 14 amino acids. CDR1 and CDR2 (germline): SQVTM, ANQGSEA. The V end lost 6 bases, the J end lost 1 base, and 15 bases lay between the germline ends.

The CDR3 coding sequence is TGTGCCACCAGTGATGGACAGGGGTCGAGCTCTGGGGCCAACGTCCTGACTTTC. It translates to CATSDGQGSSSGANVLTF. This chain joins TRBV24-1 and TRBJ2-6; 9 positions agree with TRBD1. Trimming removed 3 bases from V and 0 bases from J; junction bases left unmatched: 5. Germline V gene sequence: CDR1 KGHDR, CDR2 SFDVKD. The CDR3 covers 18 residues.

This chain connects TRBV20-1 to TRBJ1-1; maybe TRBD1 (5 bases). The CDR3 sequence is 14 residues long. Deletions cut 3 bases from V and 0 bases from J, with 11 bases between. Germline V lookup: CDR1 DFQATT, CDR2 SNEGSKA (reference sequence). The CDR3 DNA reads as TGCAGTGCTAGTATTGCAGGGATGAACACTGAAGCTTTCTTT. It specifies CSASIAGMNTEAFF.

The CDR3 reads CSASTDEQFF. DNA for the CDR3: TGCAGTGCCTCGACTGATGAGCAGTTCTTC. The V call is TRBV20-1, the J call TRBJ2-1; the D is unclear. This CDR3 is built from 10 residues. In germline, CDR1 is DFQATT, CDR2 SNEGSKA (reference sequence). Trimming shortened V by 6 bases and J by 8 bases, and 8 bases separated the two germline ends.